These T cell receptor beta chains were read from a single sample in a study of post-analysis software for immune sequencing data. MiXCR, applied by TCRdb to the PCR reads, yields one record per CDR3 protein. The sample holds hundreds of thousands of distinct CDR3 sequences; approximately 60% are singletons and the top ten take approximately 10%. The material sequenced was blood. The receptors stem from a girl aged 2 to 9 with multiple sclerosis. The CDR3 runs from the conserved cysteine through the conserved F or W. Each record gives: CDR3 DNA, CDR3 protein, D gene, V gene, J gene, clone size. The D gene is left open where the match is weak. Some rows have no size entry. The others give once, few or many, or a class for an expanded clone.

DNA: TGCAGCGTTGCTATCCCAGGTAGCCCGAATGAGCAGTTCTTC; CDR3: CSVAIPGSPNEQFF; D: -; V: TRBV29-1; J: TRBJ2-1; size: -
DNA: TGCAGTGTAGTGATCCAAGAGACCCAGTACTTC; CDR3: CSVVIQETQYF; D: -; V: TRBV29-1; J: TRBJ2-5; size: -
DNA: TGTGCCAGCAGTTATATGGGTAGGAATGAGCAGTTCTTC; CDR3: CASSYMGRNEQFF; D: -; V: TRBV6-5; J: TRBJ2-1; size: few
DNA: TGCAGTGCTAGGGGTCCCCGACCCTACGAGCAGTACTTC; CDR3: CSARGPRPYEQYF; D: -; V: TRBV20-1; J: TRBJ2-7; size: -
DNA: TGCGCCAGCAGCCTGCGGGCACGGGGCGGCACCGGGGAGCTGTTTTTT; CDR3: CASSLRARGGTGELFF; D: -; V: TRBV5-1; J: TRBJ2-2; size: -
DNA: TGCGCCAGCAGCTTGCTAGAAAAAGGTAATGAGCAGTTCTTC; CDR3: CASSLLEKGNEQFF; D: -; V: TRBV5-1; J: TRBJ2-1; size: few
DNA: TGTGCCAGCAGCCATCTGGACACCAACTATGGCTACACCTTC; CDR3: CASSHLDTNYGYTF; D: -; V: TRBV3-1; J: TRBJ1-2; size: -
DNA: TGCAGCGTTGTCCTGGTGGGCTATGGCTACACCTTC; CDR3: CSVVLVGYGYTF; D: -; V: TRBV29-1; J: TRBJ1-2; size: few
DNA: TGCGCCAGCAGCTCGGGGGCAGGAGATACGCAGTATTTT; CDR3: CASSSGAGDTQYF; D: -; V: TRBV5-1; J: TRBJ2-3; size: -
DNA: TGCAGCGTTGTGCTGGGGGTACACGAGCAGTACTTC; CDR3: CSVVLGVHEQYF; D: -; V: TRBV29-1; J: TRBJ2-7; size: -
DNA: TGTGCCTGCCTTCCCGGGCTGTACACAGATACGCAGTATTTT; CDR3: CACLPGLYTDTQYF; D: -; V: TRBV30; J: TRBJ2-3; size: few
DNA: TGCAGCGTAATGGGGACTTTCTACGAGCAGTACTTC; CDR3: CSVMGTFYEQYF; D: -; V: TRBV29-1; J: TRBJ2-7; size: few
DNA: TGCAGCGTTTTGTCCCAGGGGTTAGACTACGAGCAGTACTTC; CDR3: CSVLSQGLDYEQYF; D: -; V: TRBV29-1; J: TRBJ2-7; size: few
DNA: TGTGCCAGCAGTTACCCCGAAGGGGGTCAAGAGACCCAGTACTTC; CDR3: CASSYPEGGQETQYF; D: -; V: TRBV6-5; J: TRBJ2-5; size: -
DNA: TGCAGCGTTGTACTTGAGACAGTAGACTATGGCTACACCTTC; CDR3: CSVVLETVDYGYTF; D: -; V: TRBV29-1; J: TRBJ1-2; size: -
DNA: TGTGCCAGCAGCCGCGGGGGGCGCAAGTACTTC; CDR3: CASSRGGRKYF; D: TRBD2; V: TRBV11-2; J: TRBJ2-5; size: -
DNA: TGTGCCACCAGACTGGGACGTACAGATACGCAGTATTTT; CDR3: CATRLGRTDTQYF; D: -; V: TRBV24-1; J: TRBJ2-3; size: -
DNA: TGCGCCAGCAGCTTGAGTCGGACAGGGGGACTATCCACTGAAGCTTTCTTT; CDR3: CASSLSRTGGLSTEAFF; D: TRBD1; V: TRBV5-1; J: TRBJ1-1; size: once
DNA: TGTGCCAGCAGCCCCACGGCGGCGGGAGTACGGAATGAGCAGTTCTTC; CDR3: CASSPTAAGVRNEQFF; D: TRBD2; V: TRBV3-1; J: TRBJ2-1; size: -
DNA: TGTGCCAGCTCACCATTAAGGGAGGGGAACACTGAAGCTTTCTTT; CDR3: CASSPLREGNTEAFF; D: -; V: TRBV18; J: TRBJ1-1; size: -
DNA: TGTGCCAGCAGCCCCGGGGGAGGGCCCCAGCATTTT; CDR3: CASSPGGGPQHF; D: -; V: TRBV12-3/TRBV12-4; J: TRBJ1-5; size: -
DNA: TGCAGCGTGGCCGGGACCGCCTCCAATCAGCCCCAGCATTTT; CDR3: CSVAGTASNQPQHF; D: -; V: TRBV29-1; J: TRBJ1-5; size: few
DNA: TGTGCCAGCAGTTACGCCGGGGTAGGGACTGAAGCTTTCTTT; CDR3: CASSYAGVGTEAFF; D: -; V: TRBV12-3/TRBV12-4; J: TRBJ1-1; size: -
DNA: TGCGCCAGCAGCCGTTCCCTAGCGGGACAGGAGACCCAGTACTTC; CDR3: CASSRSLAGQETQYF; D: TRBD2; V: TRBV5-1; J: TRBJ2-5; size: -
DNA: TGTGCCAGCAGTTACCGGACAGGGGGGATTGGTGAGACCCAGTACTTC; CDR3: CASSYRTGGIGETQYF; D: TRBD1; V: TRBV12-3/TRBV12-4; J: TRBJ2-5; size: -
DNA: TGTGCCACCAGCAGAGATCCTGGGGAGGCTTACGAGCAGTACTTC; CDR3: CATSRDPGEAYEQYF; D: -; V: TRBV15; J: TRBJ2-7; size: -
DNA: TGTGCCAGCACCCCGGGACTAGCGGGAGACAATACGCAGTATTTT; CDR3: CASTPGLAGDNTQYF; D: TRBD2; V: TRBV2; J: TRBJ2-3; size: -
DNA: TGTGCCAGCAGGGGGGCCAGCGACGAGCAGTACTTC; CDR3: CASRGASDEQYF; D: -; V: TRBV3-1; J: TRBJ2-7; size: -
DNA: TGCGCCAGCAGTGAAGAGGGTTGGACTGAAGCTTTCTTT; CDR3: CASSEEGWTEAFF; D: -; V: TRBV10-1; J: TRBJ1-1; size: once